A single sample is the source of the 21 T cell receptor beta chains below, sequenced in a study of T cells in Graves' hyperthyroidism and ophthalmopathy (dated by TCRdb to between 2018 and 2021). Library prep was done by multiplex PCR. Instrument used: Illumina HiSeq 2000. TCR beta CDR3 regions were amplified from RNA transcripts. The TCR CDR3 was subjected to a first round of RT-PCR using the HTBI primer set and the Qiagen OneStep RT-PCR kit. TCRdb reworked the public reads: Q25 trimming with fastp, MiXCR clone assembly, productive beta chains retained. Rows with one shared CDR3 protein collapse into an entry with the most common genes and DNA. The sample records 490,000 or so distinct CDR3 sequences, roughly 23% of which are singletons. Around 54% of the sample is in the top ten clones. What was sequenced was blood. These receptors all come from a woman aged 70-85 years with Graves' ophthalmopathy.

This clonotype turned up a few times. The chain uses TRBV4-2 and TRBJ2-3; D gene ambiguous. The V gene lost 1 base and the J gene lost 0 bases, with 17 bases spanning the gap. The CDR3 contains 18 residues. Germline-derived CDR1 and CDR2 are LGHNA and YNFKEQ. CDR3 nucleotides: TGTGCCAGCAGCCAAGGAACTATCGGCCGGGTTAGCACAGATACGCAGTATTTT. This sequence encodes CASSQGTIGRVSTDTQYF.

This clonotype has at least ten counts. V usage is TRBV3-1 and J usage is TRBJ1-2; the D gene is possibly TRBD1 (5 bases). Germline V lookup: CDR1 LGHDT, CDR2 YNNKEL (reference sequence). Trimming took off 4 bases at V and 5 bases at J, with 14 bases between the two ends. The CDR3 consists of 14 residues. CDR3 coding DNA: TGTGCCAGCAGCCCTACGGGACTGGGATATGGCTACACCTTC. Translating it yields CASSPTGLGYGYTF.

This clonotype was picked up many times. This sequence joins TRBV3-1 and TRBJ1-2; D ambiguous. Germline V gene data show CDR1 as LGHDT and CDR2 as YNNKEL (reference sequence). The V gene lost 4 bases and the J gene lost 0 bases, with 12 bases spanning the gap. This CDR3 has 15 amino acids. CDR3 amino acids: CASSRSGTANYGYTF. CDR3 coding DNA: TGTGCCAGCAGCCGTTCAGGAACAGCTAACTATGGCTACACCTTC.

The table lists this clonotype with a few counts. The gene calls are TRBV12-3 or TRBV12-4 and TRBJ2-7; 11 bases align to TRBD2. The CDR3 runs to 17 residues. With V trimmed by 3 bases and J by 3 bases, 10 bases remained unmatched. In DNA, the CDR3 is TGTGCCAGCAGTTTTCAAACGACTAGCGGGATAGGCTACGAGCAGTACTTC. It translates to CASSFQTTSGIGYEQYF.

This clonotype was seen many times. This chain uses TRBV2 with TRBJ2-7; 10 nucleotides line up with TRBD2. The CDR3 runs to 13 residues. J was trimmed by 6 bases and V by 2 bases; bases with no gene match: 1. CDR1 and CDR2 (germline): SNHLY, FYNNEI. As DNA, the CDR3 is TGTGCCAGCAGTGAACTAGCGGGAGCCGAGCAGTACTTC. Its translation: CASSELAGAEQYF.

V usage is TRBV10-2 and J usage is TRBJ2-7; 8 bases are shared with TRBD1. Looked up from germline, CDR1 is WSHSY and CDR2 is SAAADI. This CDR3 spans 14 amino acids. V was pared by 6 bases and J by 2 bases, with 6 bases of the junction left unmatched. CDR3 sequence: CASRQGQGPYEQYF. DNA for the CDR3: TGCGCCAGCAGGCAAGGACAGGGCCCCTACGAGCAGTACTTC.

The chain employs TRBV15 and TRBJ2-1, with 13 nucleotides matching TRBD2. Trimming at V came to 3 bases and at J to 3 bases, leaving 5 bases not matched to a gene. The CDR3 loop spans 17 amino acids. The germline V gene has CDR1 LNHNV and CDR2 YYDKDF (reference sequence). CDR3 sequence: CATSRGTSGTVYNEQFF. CDR3 DNA sequence: TGTGCCACCAGCAGGGGGACTAGCGGGACCGTCTACAATGAGCAGTTCTTC.

V and J are TRBV7-2 and TRBJ2-4; D gene ambiguous. The CDR3 covers 17 residues. V lost 0 bases and J 0 bases, leaving 12 bases between the germline ends. Germline CDR1 is SGHTA and CDR2 is FQGNSA. The CDR3 reads CASSLALGPLAKNIQYF. The DNA of the CDR3 is TGTGCCAGCAGCTTAGCGCTCGGCCCCCTAGCCAAAAACATTCAGTACTTC.

This clonotype appeared many times. The V and J genes are TRBV28 and TRBJ1-6; D gene unclear. The V end was cut by 9 bases, the J end by 13 bases, with 7 bases between. This CDR3 is 9 amino acids long. Germline loops: CDR1 MDHEN, CDR2 SYDVKM. DNA of the CDR3: TGTGCCAGTTCTCCTCCCCTCCACTTT. As protein: CASSPPLHF.

V is TRBV29-1 and J is TRBJ2-7; D is unclear. The germline V and J ends were trimmed by 5 bases and 2 bases, with 16 bases remaining between them. The germline CDR1 and CDR2 sequences are SQVTM and ANQGSEA. The CDR3 sequence is 14 residues long. CDR3 protein: CSVLPWGSPYEQYF. In DNA, the CDR3 is TGCAGCGTTCTCCCCTGGGGTTCGCCCTACGAGCAGTACTTC.

This clonotype has ten or more counts. The chain combines TRBV14 with TRBJ2-3; tentative D call: TRBD2 (5 bases). V lost 0 bases and J lost 0, with 16 bases in between. Germline CDR1 is SGHDN and CDR2 is FVKESK. The CDR3 length is 18 residues. CDR3 DNA: TGTGCCAGCAGCCAAGAGGGCATTTTCGGAGGAAGCACAGATACGCAGTATTTT. Encoded protein: CASSQEGIFGGSTDTQYF.

At least ten counts were recorded for this clonotype. V is TRBV6-1 and J is TRBJ2-7, with 9 nucleotides matching TRBD1. The ends lost 8 bases at V and 1 base at J; junction bases unmatched: 6. CDR1 is MNHNS and CDR2 is SASEGT in the germline V gene. There are 14 residues in the CDR3. CDR3 sequence (DNA): TGTGCCAGCGAAGGGACAGGGTCGTCCTACGAGCAGTACTTC. It encodes CASEGTGSSYEQYF.

This clonotype was counted a few times. The chain joins TRBV28 to TRBJ2-1; no clear D. The CDR3 covers 12 residues. Per germline, CDR1 MDHEN and CDR2 SYDVKM. The V end lost 3 bases, the J end lost 7 bases, and 7 bases lay between the germline ends. Here the CDR3 DNA reads TGTGCCAGCAGTTTCATAAAGAATGAGCAGTTCTTC. As protein: CASSFIKNEQFF.

This clonotype was counted many times. V gene TRBV12-3 or TRBV12-4 combines with J gene TRBJ2-7; D perhaps matches TRBD1 (5 bases). The CDR3 is made up of 13 amino acids. Trimming shortened V by 3 bases and J by 6 bases, and 12 bases separated the two germline ends. In nucleotides, the CDR3 is TGTGCCAGCAGTTTCCCAGGGATGGGCGAGCAGTACTTC. This translates into CASSFPGMGEQYF.

The sample holds a few counts of this clonotype. This chain connects TRBV27 to TRBJ2-3; D remains unclear. Germline values: CDR1 MNHEY, CDR2 SMNVEV (reference sequence). Trimming took off 3 bases at V and 0 bases at J, with 13 bases between the two ends. CDR3 length: 16 amino acids. The CDR3 region has the DNA TGTGCCAGCAGTTTGCCCGCACCCCTTAGCACAGATACGCAGTATTTT. Residues: CASSLPAPLSTDTQYF.

This clonotype was observed many times. This chain joins TRBV6-2 or TRBV6-3 and TRBJ2-7; 9 positions agree with TRBD2. This CDR3 comprises 17 residues. V gave up 5 bases and J gave up 1 base; unmatched junction bases: 12. Germline lookup yields CDR1 MNHEY and CDR2 SVGEGT. This CDR3 reads CASSQRTWLAGSYEQYF. The CDR3 coding sequence is TGTGCCAGCAGTCAAAGAACGTGGCTAGCGGGATCCTACGAGCAGTACTTC.

The chain employs TRBV29-1 and TRBJ2-3; D might be TRBD2 (6 bases). The CDR3 consists of 14 residues. The V end was cut by 5 bases, the J end by 3 bases, with 15 bases between. Germline V gene data show CDR1 as SQVTM and CDR2 as ANQGSEA. CDR3 loop: CSVIKAGRTDTQYF. The CDR3 coding sequence is TGCAGCGTTATTAAGGCAGGGAGGACAGATACGCAGTATTTT.

The table lists this clonotype with a few counts. This sequence joins TRBV5-1 and TRBJ2-7; TRBD2 aligns across 9 bases. Germline V gene lookup returns CDR1 SGHRS and CDR2 YFSETQ. CDR3 size: 14 residues. Trimming removed 2 bases from V and 5 bases from J; junction bases left unmatched: 5. The CDR3 protein is CASSFSGSIDEQYF. The CDR3 nucleotides read TGCGCCAGCAGCTTTAGCGGGAGTATCGACGAGCAGTACTTC.

This clonotype was observed a few times. The chain carries TRBV19 and TRBJ2-5; D gene unclear. Per germline, CDR1 LNHDA and CDR2 SQIVND (reference sequence). The V and J ends lost 4 bases and 4 bases respectively, with 13 bases between them. CDR3 length: 14 amino acids. The CDR3 region has the DNA TGTGCCAGTAGTAGACTGCCAACGGGAGAGACCCAGTACTTC. It is translated as CASSRLPTGETQYF.

The chain joins TRBV7-2 to TRBJ2-1; D is uncertain. V was cut by 3 bases and J by 8 bases, with 5 bases left in between. The CDR3 sequence is 11 residues long. CDR1 and CDR2 (germline): SGHTA, FQGNSA. CDR3 protein: CASSFLDEQFF. The CDR3 region has the DNA TGTGCCAGCAGCTTTCTTGATGAGCAGTTCTTC.

The table lists this clonotype with a few counts. The gene calls are TRBV2 and TRBJ1-2, with D possibly being TRBD1 (6 bases). In germline, CDR1 is SNHLY, CDR2 FYNNEI. The CDR3 sequence is 13 residues long. Trimming left V 7 bases short and J 5 bases short, with 14 bases between. Written as DNA, the CDR3 is TGTGCCAGCAAGAAGGACAGAGGATATGGCTACACCTTC. Amino acids: CASKKDRGYGYTF. The variable domain in full, with the rest retrieved from reference TRBV2 and TRBJ1-2, is EPEVTQTPSHQVTQMGQEVILRCVPISNHLYFYWYRQILGQKVEFLVSFYNNEISEKSEIFDDQFSVERPDGSNFTLKIRSTKLEDSAMYFCASKKDRGYGYTFGSGTRLTVV.